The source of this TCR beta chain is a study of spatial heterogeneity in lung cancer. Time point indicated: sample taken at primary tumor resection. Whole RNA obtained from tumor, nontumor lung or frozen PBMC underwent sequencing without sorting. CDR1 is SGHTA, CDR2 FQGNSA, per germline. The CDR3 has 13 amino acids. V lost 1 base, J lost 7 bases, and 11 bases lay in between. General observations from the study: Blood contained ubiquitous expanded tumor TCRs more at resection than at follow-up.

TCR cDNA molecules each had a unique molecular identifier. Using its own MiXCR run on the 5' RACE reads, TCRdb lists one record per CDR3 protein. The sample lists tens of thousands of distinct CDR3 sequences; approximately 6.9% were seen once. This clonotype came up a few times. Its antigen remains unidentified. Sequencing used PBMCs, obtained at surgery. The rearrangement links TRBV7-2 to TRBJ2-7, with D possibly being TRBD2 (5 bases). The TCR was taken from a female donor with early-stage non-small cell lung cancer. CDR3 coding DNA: TGTGCCAGCAGCTTAGGGGGATCGGGGGAGCAGTACTTC. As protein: CASSLGGSGEQYF.